Presented here are 7 T cell receptor beta chains from one specimen sequenced in a study of spatial heterogeneity in lung cancer. TCRdb re-called the 5' RACE reads with MiXCR, one entry per CDR3 protein. The profile covers 110,000 or so distinct CDR3 sequences, with 10% to 14% appearing a single time and around 24% taken by the ten largest. As to time point: blood at routine non-recurrence follow-up after resection. This sample comprised PBMCs, obtained at follow-up. These receptor sequences come from a female donor with early-stage non-small cell lung cancer.

This clonotype was recorded at least ten times. This chain links TRBV6-2 or TRBV6-3 with TRBJ1-5; D is uncertain. Deletions cut 8 bases from V and 0 bases from J, with 11 bases between. Germline V gene lookup returns CDR1 MNHEY and CDR2 SVGEGT. The CDR3 loop spans 14 amino acids. CDR3 nucleotide sequence: TGTGCCAGCGGGAGGAGGTATAGCAATCAGCCCCAGCATTTT. Its protein is CASGRRYSNQPQHF.

V usage is TRBV11-2 and J usage is TRBJ2-1; 8 bases align to TRBD2. J gave up 0 bases and V 4 bases, and 11 bases lay outside the gene matches. The length of the CDR3 is 18 residues. Germline assignment: CDR1 SGHAT and CDR2 FQNNGV. The CDR3 DNA is TGTGCCAGCAGCTCCGCCTTTCCTAGCGGGCCCTCCTACAATGAGCAGTTCTTC. It encodes CASSSAFPSGPSYNEQFF.

This clonotype was seen ten or more times. The V call is TRBV20-1, the J call TRBJ2-2, with D perhaps given as TRBD1 or TRBD2 (5 bases each). V lost 2 bases and J 0 bases, leaving 13 bases between the germline ends. CDR1 and CDR2 (germline): DFQATT, SNEGSKA (reference sequence). This CDR3 region has 16 residues. The CDR3 is CSARRGTPTNTGELFF. The CDR3 nucleotides read TGCAGTGCTAGACGAGGGACCCCTACGAACACCGGGGAGCTGTTTTTT.

The V gene is TRBV27, the J gene TRBJ1-5, with D possibly TRBD1 on 5 matching bases. The CDR3 contains 15 residues. Trimming removed 6 bases from V and 0 bases from J, with 12 bases in between. Germline assignment: CDR1 MNHEY and CDR2 SMNVEV (reference sequence). The CDR3 DNA reads TGTGCCAGCAGACGGGACGTGAATAGCAATCAGCCCCAGCATTTT. Translating gives CASRRDVNSNQPQHF.

The J gene is TRBJ1-2, the V gene TRBV10-3; TRBD1 agrees at 7 bases. V shed 2 bases, J shed 4 bases, and the junction held 4 bases outside the gene matches. Germline V gene lookup returns CDR1 ENHRY and CDR2 SYGVKD. The CDR3 contains 14 residues. The CDR3 DNA follows: TGTGCCATCAGTGAGCCAGACAGGGTCTATGGCTACACCTTC. Its protein product is CAISEPDRVYGYTF.

This rearrangement joins TRBV2 to TRBJ2-7; 7 bases are a match to TRBD1. After removal of 6 bases from V and 1 base from J, the junction contained 3 bases not matched to a gene. Germline-derived CDR1 and CDR2 are SNHLY and FYNNEI. The CDR3 totals 13 residues. In DNA form, the CDR3 reads TGTGCCAGCAGCCGACAGGGATCCTACGAGCAGTACTTC. It is translated as CASSRQGSYEQYF.

This clonotype has at least ten counts. The V and J genes are TRBV12-3 or TRBV12-4 and TRBJ1-1; a possible D gene is TRBD1 (5 bases). The CDR3 consists of 13 residues. V was shortened by 6 bases and J by 1 base, with 9 bases between the two germline ends. The CDR3 bases are TGTGCCAGCAGACTGACAGAGAACACTGAAGCTTTCTTT. Amino acids: CASRLTENTEAFF.